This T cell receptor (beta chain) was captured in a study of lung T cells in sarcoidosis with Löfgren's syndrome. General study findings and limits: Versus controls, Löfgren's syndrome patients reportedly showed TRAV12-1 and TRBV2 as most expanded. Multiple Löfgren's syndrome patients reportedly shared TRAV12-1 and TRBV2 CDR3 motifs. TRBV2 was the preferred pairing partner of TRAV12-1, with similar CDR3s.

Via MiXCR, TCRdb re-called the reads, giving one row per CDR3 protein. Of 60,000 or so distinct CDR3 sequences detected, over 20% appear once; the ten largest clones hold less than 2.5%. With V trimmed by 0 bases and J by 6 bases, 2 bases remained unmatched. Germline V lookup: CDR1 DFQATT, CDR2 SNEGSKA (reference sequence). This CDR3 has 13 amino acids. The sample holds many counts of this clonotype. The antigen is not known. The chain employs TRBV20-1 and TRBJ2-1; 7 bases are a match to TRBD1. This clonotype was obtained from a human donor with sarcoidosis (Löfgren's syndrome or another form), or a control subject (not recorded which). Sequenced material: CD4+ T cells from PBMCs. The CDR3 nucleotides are TGCAGTGCTAGAGAGCACAGGGGCAATGAGCAGTTCTTC. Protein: CSAREHRGNEQFF.